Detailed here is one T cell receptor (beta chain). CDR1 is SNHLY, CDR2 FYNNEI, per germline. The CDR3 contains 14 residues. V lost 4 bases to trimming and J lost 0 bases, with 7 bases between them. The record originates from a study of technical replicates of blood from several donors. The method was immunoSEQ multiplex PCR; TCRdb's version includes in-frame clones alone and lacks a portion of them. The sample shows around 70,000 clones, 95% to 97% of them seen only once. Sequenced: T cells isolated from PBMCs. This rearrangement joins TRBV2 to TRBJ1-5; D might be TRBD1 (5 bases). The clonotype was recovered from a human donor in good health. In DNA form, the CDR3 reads TGTGCCAGCAGTGGACAGATTAGCAATCAGCCCCAGCATTTT. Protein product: CASSGQISNQPQHF. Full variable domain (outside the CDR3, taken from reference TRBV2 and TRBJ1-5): EPEVTQTPSHQVTQMGQEVILRCVPISNHLYFYWYRQILGQKVEFLVSFYNNEISEKSEIFDDQFSVERPDGSNFTLKIRSTKLEDSAMYFCASSGQISNQPQHFGDGTRLSIL.